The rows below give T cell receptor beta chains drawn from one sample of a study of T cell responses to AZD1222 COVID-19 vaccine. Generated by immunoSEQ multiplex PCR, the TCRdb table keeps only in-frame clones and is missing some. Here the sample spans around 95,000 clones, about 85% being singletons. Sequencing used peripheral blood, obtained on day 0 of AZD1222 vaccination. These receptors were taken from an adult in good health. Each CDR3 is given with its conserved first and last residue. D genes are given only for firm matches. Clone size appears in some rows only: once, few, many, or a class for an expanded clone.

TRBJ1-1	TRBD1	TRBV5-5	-	TGTGCCAGCGGTACATTGTACCGGGACAGGGTTCGCACTGAAGCTTTCTTT	CASGTLYRDRVRTEAFF
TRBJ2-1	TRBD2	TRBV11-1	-	TGTGCCAGCAGCTTAGCGTTGGCTAGCGGGAGGGGTTCCTACAATGAGCAGTTCTTC	CASSLALASGRGSYNEQFF
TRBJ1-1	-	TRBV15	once	TGTGCCACCAGCTGGGGACGGTGGAGCACTGAAGCTTTCTTT	CATSWGRWSTEAFF
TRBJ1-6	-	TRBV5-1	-	TGCGCCAGCAGCCTGGAACAGGGTGGTAATTCACCCCTCCACTTT	CASSLEQGGNSPLHF
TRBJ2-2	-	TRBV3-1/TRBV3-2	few	TGTGCCAGCAGCCGCTCCGGCGGCACCGGGGAGCTGTTTTTT	CASSRSGGTGELFF
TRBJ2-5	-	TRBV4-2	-	TGTGCCAGCAGCCCGAAGGGTATCCAAGAGACCCAGTACTTC	CASSPKGIQETQYF
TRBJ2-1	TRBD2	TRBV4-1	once	TGCGCCAGCAGCCAAGATAGTCGACTAGCGGGAGTAAATAATGAGCAGTTCTTC	CASSQDSRLAGVNNEQFF
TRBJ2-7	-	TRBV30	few	TGTGCCTGGAGTGGTATGGCTAGGCCCTACGAGCAGTACTTC	CAWSGMARPYEQYF
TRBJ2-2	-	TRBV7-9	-	TGTGCCAGCAGCTTAGAGTCCGGAGGGCTGAAGACCGGGGAGCTGTTTTTT	CASSLESGGLKTGELFF
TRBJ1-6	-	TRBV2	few	TGTGCTCAGGGTTCACCCCTCCACTTT	CAQGSPLHF
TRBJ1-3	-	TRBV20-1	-	TGCAGTGCTAGTTTTGGGCGGTCAGTTTCTGGAAACACCATATATTTT	CSASFGRSVSGNTIYF
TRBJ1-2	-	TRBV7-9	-	TGTGCCAGCAGCTTGCCCAGGGATATCTCTGGCTACACCTTC	CASSLPRDISGYTF
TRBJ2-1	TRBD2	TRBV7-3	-	TGTGCCAGCAGCCCCGGGACTAGCGGGAGTTCCTACAATGAGCAGTTCTTC	CASSPGTSGSSYNEQFF
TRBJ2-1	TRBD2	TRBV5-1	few	TGCGCCAGCAGCTCTGGCACTAGCGGGATTGGGAATGAGCAGTTCTTC	CASSSGTSGIGNEQFF
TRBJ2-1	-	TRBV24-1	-	TGTGCCACCGGTGACAGGTACTACAATGAGCAGTTCTTC	CATGDRYYNEQFF
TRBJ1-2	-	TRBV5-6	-	TGTGCCAGCAGCTCTCCCCCAGCCAACTATGGCTACACCTTC	CASSSPPANYGYTF
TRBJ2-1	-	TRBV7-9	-	TGTGCCAGCAGCCCCCAGGGTAACGAGCAGTTCTTC	CASSPQGNEQFF